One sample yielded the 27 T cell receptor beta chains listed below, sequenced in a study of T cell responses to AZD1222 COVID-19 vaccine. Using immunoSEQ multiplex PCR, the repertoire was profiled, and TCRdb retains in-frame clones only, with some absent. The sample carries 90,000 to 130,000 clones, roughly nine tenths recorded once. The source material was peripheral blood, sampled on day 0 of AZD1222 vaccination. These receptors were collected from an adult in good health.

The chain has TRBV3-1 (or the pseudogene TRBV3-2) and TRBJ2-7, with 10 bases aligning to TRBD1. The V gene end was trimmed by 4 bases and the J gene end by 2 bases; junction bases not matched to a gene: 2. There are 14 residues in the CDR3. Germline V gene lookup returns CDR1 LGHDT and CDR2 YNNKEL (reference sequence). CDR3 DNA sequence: TGTGCCAGCAGCCCCGGGACAGGGGCCTACGAGCAGTACTTC. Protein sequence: CASSPGTGAYEQYF.

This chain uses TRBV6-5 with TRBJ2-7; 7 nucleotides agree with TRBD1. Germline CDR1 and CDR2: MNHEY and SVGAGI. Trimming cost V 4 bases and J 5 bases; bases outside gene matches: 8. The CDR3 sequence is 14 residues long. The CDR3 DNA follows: TGTGCCAGCAGTTCGGTGACAGGGAGCCACGAGCAGTACTTC. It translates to CASSSVTGSHEQYF.

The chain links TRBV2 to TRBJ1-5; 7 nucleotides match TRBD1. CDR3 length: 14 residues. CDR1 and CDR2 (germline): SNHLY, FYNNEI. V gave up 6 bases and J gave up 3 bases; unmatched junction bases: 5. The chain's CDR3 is CASRQGEANQPQHF. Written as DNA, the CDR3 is TGTGCCAGCAGGCAGGGGGAAGCCAATCAGCCCCAGCATTTT.

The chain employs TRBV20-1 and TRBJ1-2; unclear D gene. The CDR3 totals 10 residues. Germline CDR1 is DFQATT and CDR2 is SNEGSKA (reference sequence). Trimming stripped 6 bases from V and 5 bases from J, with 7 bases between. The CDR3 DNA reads TGCAGTGCGAATGAATATGGCTACACCTTC. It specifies CSANEYGYTF.

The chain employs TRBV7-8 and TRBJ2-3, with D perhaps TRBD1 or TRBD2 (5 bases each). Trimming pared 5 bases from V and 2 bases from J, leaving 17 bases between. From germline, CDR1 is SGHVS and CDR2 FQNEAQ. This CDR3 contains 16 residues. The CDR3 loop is CASSPQGRPSTDTQYF. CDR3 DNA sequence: TGTGCCAGCAGCCCTCAGGGACGTCCCTCCACAGATACGCAGTATTTT.

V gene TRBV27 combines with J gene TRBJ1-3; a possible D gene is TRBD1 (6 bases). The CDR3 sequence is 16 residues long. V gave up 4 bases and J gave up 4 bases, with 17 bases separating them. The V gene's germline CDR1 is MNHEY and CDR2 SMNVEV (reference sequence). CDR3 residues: CASSSSSGHPGNTIYF. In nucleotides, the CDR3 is TGTGCCAGCAGTTCCTCATCGGGACACCCAGGAAACACCATATATTTT.

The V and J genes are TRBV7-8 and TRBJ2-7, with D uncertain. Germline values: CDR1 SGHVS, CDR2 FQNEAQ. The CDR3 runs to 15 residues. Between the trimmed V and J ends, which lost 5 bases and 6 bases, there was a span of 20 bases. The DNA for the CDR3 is TGTGCCAGCAGCCCAGTCAGGTCCACCCTAAGCGAGCAGTACTTC. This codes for CASSPVRSTLSEQYF.

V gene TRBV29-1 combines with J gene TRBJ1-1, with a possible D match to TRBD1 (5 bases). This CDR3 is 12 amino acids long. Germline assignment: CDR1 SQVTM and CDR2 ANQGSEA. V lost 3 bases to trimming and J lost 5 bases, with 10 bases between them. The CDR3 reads CSVEEGRTEAFF. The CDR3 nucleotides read TGCAGCGTTGAGGAGGGGAGAACTGAAGCTTTCTTT.

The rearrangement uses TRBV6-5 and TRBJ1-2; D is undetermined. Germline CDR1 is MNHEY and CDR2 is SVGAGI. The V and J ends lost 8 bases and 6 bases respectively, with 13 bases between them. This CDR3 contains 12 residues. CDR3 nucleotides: TGTGCCAGCTGGGAGGGTGGGAATGGCTACACCTTC. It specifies CASWEGGNGYTF.

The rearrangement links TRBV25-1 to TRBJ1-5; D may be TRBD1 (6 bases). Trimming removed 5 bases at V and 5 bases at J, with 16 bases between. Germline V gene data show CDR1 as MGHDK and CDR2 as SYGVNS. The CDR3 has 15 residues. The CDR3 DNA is TGTGCCAGCAGTCCCCGGGGGGCGTTCGATCAGCCCCAGCATTTT. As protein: CASSPRGAFDQPQHF.

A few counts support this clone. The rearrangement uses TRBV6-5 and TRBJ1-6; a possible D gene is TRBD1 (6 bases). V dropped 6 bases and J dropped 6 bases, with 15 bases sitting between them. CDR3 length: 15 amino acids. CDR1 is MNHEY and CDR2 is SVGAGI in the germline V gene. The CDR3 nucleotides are TGTGCCAGCAGGGGGGGCTCAGTGAGTAATTCACCCCTCCACTTT. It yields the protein CASRGGSVSNSPLHF.

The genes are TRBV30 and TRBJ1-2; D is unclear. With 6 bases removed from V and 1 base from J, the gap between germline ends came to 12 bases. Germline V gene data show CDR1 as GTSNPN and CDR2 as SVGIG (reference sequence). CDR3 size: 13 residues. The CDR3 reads CACYRGVNYGYTF. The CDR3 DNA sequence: TGTGCCTGTTACCGTGGGGTTAACTATGGCTACACCTTC.

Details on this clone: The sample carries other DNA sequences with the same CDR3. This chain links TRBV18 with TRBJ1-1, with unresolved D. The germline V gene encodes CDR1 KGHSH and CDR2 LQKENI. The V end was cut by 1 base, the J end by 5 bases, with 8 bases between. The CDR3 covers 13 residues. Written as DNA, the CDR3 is TGTGCCAGCTCACCACGTCGGGGAACTGAAGCTTTCTTT. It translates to CASSPRRGTEAFF.

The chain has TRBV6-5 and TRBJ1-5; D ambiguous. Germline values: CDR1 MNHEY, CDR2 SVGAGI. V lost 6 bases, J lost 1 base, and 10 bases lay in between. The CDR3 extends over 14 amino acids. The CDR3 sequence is CASRPRPSNQPQHF. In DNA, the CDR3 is TGTGCCAGCAGACCCCGGCCAAGCAATCAGCCCCAGCATTTT.

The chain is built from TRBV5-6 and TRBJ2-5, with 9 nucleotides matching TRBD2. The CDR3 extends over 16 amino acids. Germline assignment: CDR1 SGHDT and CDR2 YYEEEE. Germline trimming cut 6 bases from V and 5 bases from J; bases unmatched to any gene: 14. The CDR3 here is CASTVYAGGPGETQYF. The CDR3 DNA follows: TGTGCCAGCACCGTCTATGCGGGAGGGCCTGGCGAGACCCAGTACTTC.

CDR3 protein: CASAGGPYTGELFF. In nucleotides, the CDR3 is TGTGCCAGTGCGGGGGGGCCTTACACCGGGGAGCTGTTTTTT. V gene TRBV19 combines with J gene TRBJ2-2; the match to TRBD2 covers 9 bases. V was pared by 8 bases and J by 3 bases, with 4 bases of the junction left unmatched. Germline V gene lookup returns CDR1 LNHDA and CDR2 SQIVND (reference sequence). The CDR3 has 14 residues.

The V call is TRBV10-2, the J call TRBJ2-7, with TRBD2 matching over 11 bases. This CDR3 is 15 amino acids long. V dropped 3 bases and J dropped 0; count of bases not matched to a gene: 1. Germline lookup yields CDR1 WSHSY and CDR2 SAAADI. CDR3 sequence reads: CASSDTSGGSYEQYF. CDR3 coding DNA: TGCGCCAGCAGTGACACTAGCGGGGGCTCCTACGAGCAGTACTTC.

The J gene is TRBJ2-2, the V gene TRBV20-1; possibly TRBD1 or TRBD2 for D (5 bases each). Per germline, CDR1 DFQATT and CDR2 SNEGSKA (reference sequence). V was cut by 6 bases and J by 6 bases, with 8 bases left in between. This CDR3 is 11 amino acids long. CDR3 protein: CSAGTPGELFF. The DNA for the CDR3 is TGCAGTGCCGGGACCCCCGGGGAGCTGTTTTTT.

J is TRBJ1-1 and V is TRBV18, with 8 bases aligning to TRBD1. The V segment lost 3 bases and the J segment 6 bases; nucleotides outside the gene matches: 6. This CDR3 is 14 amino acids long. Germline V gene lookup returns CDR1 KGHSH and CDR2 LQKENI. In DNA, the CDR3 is TGTGCCAGCTCACCTGCAGGGGGCATCGCTGAAGCTTTCTTT. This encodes CASSPAGGIAEAFF.

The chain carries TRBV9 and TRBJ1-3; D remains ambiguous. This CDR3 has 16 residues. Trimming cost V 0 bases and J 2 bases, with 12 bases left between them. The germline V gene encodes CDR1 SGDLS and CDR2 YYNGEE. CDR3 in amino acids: CASSVDGSPTGNTIYF. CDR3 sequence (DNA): TGTGCCAGCAGCGTAGACGGGAGCCCGACTGGAAACACCATATATTTT.

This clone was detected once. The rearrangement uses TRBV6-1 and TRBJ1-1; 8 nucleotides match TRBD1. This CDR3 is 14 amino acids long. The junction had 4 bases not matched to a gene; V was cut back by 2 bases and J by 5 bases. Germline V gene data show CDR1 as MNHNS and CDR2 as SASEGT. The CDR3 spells CASSEQGALTEAFF. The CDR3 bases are TGTGCCAGCAGTGAACAGGGGGCACTTACTGAAGCTTTCTTT.

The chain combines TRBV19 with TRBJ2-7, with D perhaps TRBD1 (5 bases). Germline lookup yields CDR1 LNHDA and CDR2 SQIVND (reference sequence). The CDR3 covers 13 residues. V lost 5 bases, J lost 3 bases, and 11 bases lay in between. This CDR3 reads CASSFGQSYEQYF. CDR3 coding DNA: TGTGCCAGTAGTTTTGGACAAAGCTACGAGCAGTACTTC.

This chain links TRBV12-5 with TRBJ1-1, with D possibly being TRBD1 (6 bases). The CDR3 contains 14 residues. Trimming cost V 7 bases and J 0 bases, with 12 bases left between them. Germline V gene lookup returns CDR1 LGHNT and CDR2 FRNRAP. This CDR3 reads CASALQGLNTEAFF. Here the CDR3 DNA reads TGTGCTAGTGCCTTACAGGGACTGAACACTGAAGCTTTCTTT.

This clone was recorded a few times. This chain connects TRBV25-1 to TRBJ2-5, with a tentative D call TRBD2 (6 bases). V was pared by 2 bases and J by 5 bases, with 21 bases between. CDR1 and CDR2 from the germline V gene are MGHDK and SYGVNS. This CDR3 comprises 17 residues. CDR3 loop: CASSEGISGVITETQYF. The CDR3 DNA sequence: TGTGCCAGCAGTGAAGGGATTAGCGGTGTAATTACGGAGACCCAGTACTTC.

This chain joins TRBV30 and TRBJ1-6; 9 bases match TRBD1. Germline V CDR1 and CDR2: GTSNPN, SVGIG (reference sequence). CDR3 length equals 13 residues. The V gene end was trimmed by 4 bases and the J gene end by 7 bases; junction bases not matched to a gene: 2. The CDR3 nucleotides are TGTGCCTGGACCGGGACAGGGAATTCACCCCTCCACTTT. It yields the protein CAWTGTGNSPLHF.

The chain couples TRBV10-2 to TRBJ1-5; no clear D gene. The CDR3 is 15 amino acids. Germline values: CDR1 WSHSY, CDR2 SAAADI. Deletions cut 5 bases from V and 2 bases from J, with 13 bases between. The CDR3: CASSFSERRNQPQHF. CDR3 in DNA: TGCGCCAGCAGTTTTTCAGAAAGGCGCAATCAGCCCCAGCATTTT.

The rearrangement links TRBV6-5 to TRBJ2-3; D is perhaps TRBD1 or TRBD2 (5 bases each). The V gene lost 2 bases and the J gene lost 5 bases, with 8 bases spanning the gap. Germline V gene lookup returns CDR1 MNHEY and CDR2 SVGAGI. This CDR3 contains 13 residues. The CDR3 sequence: CASSYGTGDTQYF. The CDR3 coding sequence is TGTGCCAGCAGTTACGGGACCGGAGATACGCAGTATTTT.